This T cell receptor (beta chain) appears in the sequencing data of a study of blood T cell repertoires in COVID-19. Here immunoSEQ multiplex PCR was the method, and the copy in TCRdb shows in-frame clones only, minus some. Among some 82,000 clones listed, about 86% were seen once. The receptor was derived from a man at least 80 years old with active or convalescent COVID-19. The sequenced sample was peripheral blood.

In DNA form, the CDR3 reads TGTGCCAGCAGTTACTCGAGACCAGGGCGGGGCACTGAAGCTTTCTTT. Translated, it gives CASSYSRPGRGTEAFF. This chain uses TRBV6-5 with TRBJ1-1, with D tentatively TRBD1 (5 bases). CDR1 MNHEY and CDR2 SVGAGI come from the germline V gene. Trimming pared 0 bases from V and 4 bases from J, leaving 15 bases between. The CDR3 totals 16 residues.